The entry below describes one T cell receptor beta chain. The sample belongs to a study of T cell changes during pregnancy in multiple sclerosis. Method: immunoSEQ multiplex PCR; TCRdb's copy keeps in-frame clones and lacks some. This table holds about 40,000 clones, approximately 88% found once. The CDR3 totals 12 residues. The germline V gene has CDR1 SGHRS and CDR2 YFSETQ. With 5 bases removed from V and 1 base from J, the gap between germline ends came to 3 bases. The TCR comes from a female donor in good health, enrolled as a control in a pregnancy study. The source was peripheral blood, collected in the first trimester of pregnancy. The chain combines TRBV5-1 with TRBJ2-2, with D unresolved. For the CDR3, the DNA is TGCGCCAGCAGGAGGAACACCGGGGAGCTGTTTTTT. Amino acids: CASRRNTGELFF. Full variable domain (rest looked up from reference TRBV5-1 and TRBJ2-2): KAGVTQTPRYLIKTRGQQVTLSCSPISGHRSVSWYQQTPGQGLQFLFEYFSETQRNKGNFPGRFSGRQFSNSRSEMNVSTLELGDSALYLCASRRNTGELFFGEGSRLTVL.